What follows are 20 T cell receptor beta chains derived from one specimen sequenced in a study of beta chain features in type 1 diabetes. General study results and limits: The study found moderately but significantly shorter TCRB CDR3s in all four CD4+ subsets of Type 1 diabetes patients.

Expressed TCRB transcripts were sequenced because the entire RNA isolate underwent reverse transcription. TCRdb keeps only in-frame clones here, not all; method: immunoSEQ multiplex PCR. The sample holds about 160,000 clones, around 63% seen once. These receptors have no known antigen. The source material was naive CD4+ T cells from blood. All receptors come from a young man with type 1 diabetes.

The genes are TRBV29-1 and TRBJ1-2; D is unresolved. The ends were cut back, 7 bases at V and 3 bases at J, with 18 bases in the middle. CDR3 size: 14 residues. Germline CDR1 is SQVTM and CDR2 is ANQGSEA. The CDR3 nucleotides are TGCAGCGCCCCCCGCCTGGGTGGGGACTATGGCTACACCTTC. Amino acid sequence: CSAPRLGGDYGYTF. The full variable domain, completed using reference TRBV29-1 and TRBJ1-2, is SAVISQKPSRDICQRGTSLTIQCQVDSQVTMMFWYRQQPGQSLTLIATANQGSEATYESGFVIDKFPISRPNLTFSTLTVSNMSPEDSSIYLCSAPRLGGDYGYTFGSGTRLTVV.

The chain joins TRBV6-5 to TRBJ2-5; tentatively, D is TRBD2 (5 bases). This CDR3 has 15 residues. Germline CDR1 and CDR2: MNHEY and SVGAGI. Trimming shortened V by 0 bases and J by 4 bases, and 12 bases separated the two germline ends. The CDR3 protein is CASSYSRGRVETQYF. DNA for the CDR3: TGTGCCAGCAGTTACTCGAGAGGGCGCGTAGAGACCCAGTACTTC.

The chain couples TRBV7-9 to TRBJ2-5; 7 bases match TRBD1. Germline V gene sequence: CDR1 SEHNR, CDR2 FQNEAQ (reference sequence). V lost 10 bases and J lost 2; bases outside the gene matches: 7. The CDR3 covers 13 residues. Here the CDR3 reads CATMRGPQETQYF. Here the CDR3 DNA reads TGTGCCACCATGAGGGGGCCTCAAGAGACCCAGTACTTC.

The chain links TRBV29-1 to TRBJ1-5, with 7 bases fitting TRBD1. The CDR3 runs 14 residues. Germline CDR1 and CDR2: SQVTM and ANQGSEA. V was pared by 4 bases and J by 1 base, with 4 bases of the junction left unmatched. For the CDR3, the DNA is TGCAGCGTTGGAGCGGACAGGAGCAATCAGCCCCAGCATTTT. Its protein product is CSVGADRSNQPQHF.

A remark on this clone: An end of the junction differs from the germline gene, which may be a read error. V gene TRBV10-3 combines with J gene TRBJ2-7; D call uncertain. The CDR3 covers 13 residues. Germline CDR1 ENHRY, CDR2 SYGVKD. For the CDR3, the DNA is TGTGCCACCAGTTACGAGGCCGTCTACGAGCAGTACTTC. It specifies CATSYEAVYEQYF.

This clone has a handful of counts. The chain links TRBV29-1 to TRBJ2-6; D is ambiguous. CDR1 is SQVTM and CDR2 is ANQGSEA in the germline V gene. Trimming pared 6 bases from V and 2 bases from J, leaving 8 bases between. The length of the CDR3 is 13 residues. CDR3 region: CSVIGTGANVLTF. The CDR3 DNA reads TGCAGCGTAATAGGAACTGGGGCCAACGTCCTGACTTTC.

The V gene is TRBV4-3, the J gene TRBJ2-7; TRBD2 agrees at 7 bases. V gave up 1 base and J gave up 2 bases; unmatched junction bases: 2. This CDR3 is built from 14 residues. Germline CDR1 is LGHNA and CDR2 is YSLEER. The chain's CDR3 is CASSQAGGTYEQYF. The CDR3 DNA is TGCGCCAGCAGCCAAGCGGGGGGAACCTACGAGCAGTACTTC.

The J gene is TRBJ2-1, the V gene TRBV7-2; a possible D gene is TRBD2 (6 bases). Between the trimmed V and J ends, which lost 4 bases and 7 bases, there was a span of 8 bases. The germline gives CDR1 SGHTA, CDR2 FQGNSA. The CDR3 consists of 12 residues. CDR3 in amino acids: CASSSGGNEQFF. Here the CDR3 DNA reads TGTGCCAGCAGCTCTGGGGGGAATGAGCAGTTCTTC.

CDR3: CSVHGQGNTEAFF. The CDR3 region has the DNA TGCAGCGTTCACGGACAGGGGAACACTGAAGCTTTCTTT. This chain joins TRBV29-1 and TRBJ1-1; 8 bases agree with TRBD1. Germline assignment: CDR1 SQVTM and CDR2 ANQGSEA. The V gene end was trimmed by 5 bases and the J gene end by 1 base; junction bases not matched to a gene: 3. CDR3 length: 13 amino acids. The entire variable domain, with the rest obtained from reference TRBV29-1 and TRBJ1-1, is as follows: SAVISQKPSRDICQRGTSLTIQCQVDSQVTMMFWYRQQPGQSLTLIATANQGSEATYESGFVIDKFPISRPNLTFSTLTVSNMSPEDSSIYLCSVHGQGNTEAFFGQGTRLTVV.

This clone turned up a few times. The chain carries TRBV7-2 and TRBJ2-1; D is perhaps TRBD2 (7 bases). Trimming shortened V by 3 bases and J by 8 bases, and 17 bases separated the two germline ends. The germline CDR1 and CDR2 sequences are SGHTA and FQGNSA. There are 15 residues in the CDR3. CDR3 DNA sequence: TGTGCCAGCAGCTTGGGGGGGCCTCTAGCTTATGAGCAGTTCTTC. This encodes CASSLGGPLAYEQFF.

The J gene is TRBJ2-1, the V gene TRBV27; 9 positions match TRBD1. The germline V gene has CDR1 MNHEY and CDR2 SMNVEV (reference sequence). There are 14 residues in the CDR3. The junction had 8 bases not matched to a gene; V was cut back by 6 bases and J by 8 bases. CDR3 nucleotide sequence: TGTGCCAGCAGACTCCTTACAGGGGGCGATGAGCAGTTCTTC. Residues: CASRLLTGGDEQFF.

This sequence joins TRBV30 and TRBJ1-1, with TRBD1 identical over 9 bases. V was pared by 0 bases and J by 3 bases, with 8 bases of the junction left unmatched. The CDR3 is 16 residues long. Per germline, CDR1 GTSNPN and CDR2 SVGIG (reference sequence). CDR3 nucleotide sequence: TGTGCCTGGAGTGTACTCCGGGACAGGGTTTACACTGAAGCTTTCTTT. Translating it yields CAWSVLRDRVYTEAFF.

V usage is TRBV9 and J usage is TRBJ2-3; no reliable D call. Per the germline V gene, CDR1 is SGDLS and CDR2 is YYNGEE. The CDR3 is 16 amino acids. V was cut by 5 bases and J by 3 bases, with 19 bases left in between. Here the CDR3 reads CASSPRRVSWTDTQYF. Here the CDR3 DNA reads TGTGCCAGCAGTCCCAGACGAGTGTCGTGGACAGATACGCAGTATTTT.

This chain joins TRBV25-1 and TRBJ1-2, with 7 nucleotides matching TRBD1. This CDR3 region has 15 residues. The ends lost 2 bases at V and 2 bases at J; junction bases unmatched: 5. Germline V gene lookup returns CDR1 MGHDK and CDR2 SYGVNS. The CDR3 reads CASSETTGRNYGYTF. The CDR3 DNA is TGTGCCAGCAGTGAAACGACAGGGAGGAACTATGGCTACACCTTC.

This clone showed up just once. The V call is TRBV7-2, the J call TRBJ2-1; 7 nucleotides line up with TRBD2. Germline V gives CDR1 SGHTA, CDR2 FQGNSA. The CDR3 contains 15 residues. V trimming: 1 base; J trimming: 4 bases; junction bases outside the gene matches: 4. The CDR3 bases are TGTGCCAGCAGCTTAGAAGGGACTATATACAATGAGCAGTTCTTC. Residues: CASSLEGTIYNEQFF.

The V and J genes are TRBV10-3 and TRBJ2-7; 8 positions agree with TRBD1. Per germline, CDR1 ENHRY and CDR2 SYGVKD. The CDR3 has 14 residues. Trimming took 6 bases from V and 5 from J; bases not matched to a gene: 9. DNA of the CDR3: TGTGCCATCAGGTACGGACAGGGTAACAACGAGCAGTACTTC. This sequence encodes CAIRYGQGNNEQYF.

This clone turned up a few times. J is TRBJ2-4 and V is TRBV29-1; D may match TRBD1 or TRBD2 (5 bases each). This CDR3 contains 15 residues. Germline V gene lookup returns CDR1 SQVTM and CDR2 ANQGSEA. The V and J ends lost 1 base and 0 bases respectively, with 10 bases between them. CDR3 DNA: TGCAGCGTTGAAGGGGGGACGCTAGCCAAAAACATTCAGTACTTC. The encoded protein is CSVEGGTLAKNIQYF.

V usage is TRBV7-9 and J usage is TRBJ1-1, with TRBD1 matching over 9 bases. Germline trimming cut 4 bases from V and 10 bases from J; bases unmatched to any gene: 7. This CDR3 is built from 13 residues. Per the germline V gene, CDR1 is SEHNR and CDR2 is FQNEAQ (reference sequence). The CDR3 sequence is CASSSGTGRRAFF. The CDR3 coding sequence is TGTGCCAGCAGCTCCGGGACAGGGAGGAGAGCTTTCTTT.

V gene TRBV30 combines with J gene TRBJ1-5; D gene ambiguous. V was pared by 1 base and J by 5 bases, with 12 bases between. The CDR3 runs to 14 residues. Germline values: CDR1 GTSNPN, CDR2 SVGIG (reference sequence). The DNA of the CDR3 is TGTGCCTGGAGTGCTGGGTCTCTCGATCAGCCCCAGCATTTT. Translated: CAWSAGSLDQPQHF.

The chain has TRBV9 and TRBJ2-1; D tentatively reads TRBD1 or TRBD2 (5 bases each). Per the germline V gene, CDR1 is SGDLS and CDR2 is YYNGEE. The CDR3 is made up of 14 amino acids. V lost 3 bases, J lost 6 bases, and 13 bases lay in between. The DNA for the CDR3 is TGTGCCAGCAGCGAAAGTGGGGGTCTCAATGAGCAGTTCTTC. Protein: CASSESGGLNEQFF.